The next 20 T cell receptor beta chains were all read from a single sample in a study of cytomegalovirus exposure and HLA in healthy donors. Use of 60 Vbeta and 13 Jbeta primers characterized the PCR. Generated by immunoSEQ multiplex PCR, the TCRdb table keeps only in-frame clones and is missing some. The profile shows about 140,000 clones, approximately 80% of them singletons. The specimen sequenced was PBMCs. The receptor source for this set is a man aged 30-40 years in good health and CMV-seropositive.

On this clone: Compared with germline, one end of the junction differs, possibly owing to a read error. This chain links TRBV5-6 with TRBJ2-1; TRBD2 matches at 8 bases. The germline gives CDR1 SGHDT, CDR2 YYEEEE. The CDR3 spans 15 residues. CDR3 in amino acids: CASNLVTSGYNEQFF. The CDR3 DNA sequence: TGTGCCAGCAACTTGGTAACTAGCGGATACAATGAGCAGTTCTTC.

The CDR3 region has the DNA TGTGCCAGCAGTTTCATGGGAGGGCAGTACTTC. Residues: CASSFMGGQYF. V is TRBV28 and J is TRBJ2-7; tentative D call: TRBD2 (6 bases). This CDR3 region has 11 residues. Germline V gene sequence: CDR1 MDHEN, CDR2 SYDVKM. V was shortened by 3 bases and J by 9 bases, with 9 bases between the two germline ends.

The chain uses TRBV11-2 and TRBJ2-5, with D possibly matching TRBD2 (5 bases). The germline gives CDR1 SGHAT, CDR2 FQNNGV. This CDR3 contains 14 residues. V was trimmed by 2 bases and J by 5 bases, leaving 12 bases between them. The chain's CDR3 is CASSLRPGKETQYF. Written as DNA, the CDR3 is TGTGCCAGCAGCTTACGCCCGGGGAAGGAGACCCAGTACTTC.

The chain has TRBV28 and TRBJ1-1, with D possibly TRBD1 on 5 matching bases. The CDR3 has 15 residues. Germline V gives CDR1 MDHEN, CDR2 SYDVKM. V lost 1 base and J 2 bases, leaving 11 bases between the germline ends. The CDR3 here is CASSLSGPSNTEAFF. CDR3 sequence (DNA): TGTGCCAGCAGTTTATCAGGGCCCTCAAACACTGAAGCTTTCTTT.

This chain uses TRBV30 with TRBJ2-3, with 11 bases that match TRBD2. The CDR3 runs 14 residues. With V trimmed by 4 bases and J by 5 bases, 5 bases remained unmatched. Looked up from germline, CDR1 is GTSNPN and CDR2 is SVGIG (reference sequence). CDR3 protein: CAWNLAGGGDTQYF. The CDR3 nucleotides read TGTGCCTGGAATTTAGCGGGGGGGGGAGATACGCAGTATTTT.

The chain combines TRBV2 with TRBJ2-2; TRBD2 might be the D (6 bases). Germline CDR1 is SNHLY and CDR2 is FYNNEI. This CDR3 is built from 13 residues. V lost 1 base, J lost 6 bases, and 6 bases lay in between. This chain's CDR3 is CASSEGGAGELFF. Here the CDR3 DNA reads TGTGCCAGCAGTGAAGGGGGGGCCGGGGAGCTGTTTTTT.

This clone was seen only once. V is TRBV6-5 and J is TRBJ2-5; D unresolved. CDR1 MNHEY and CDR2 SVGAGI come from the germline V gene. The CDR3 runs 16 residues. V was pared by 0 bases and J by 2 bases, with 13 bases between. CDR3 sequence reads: CASSYSAPGYQETQYF. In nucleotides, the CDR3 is TGTGCCAGCAGTTACTCAGCCCCCGGGTATCAAGAGACCCAGTACTTC.

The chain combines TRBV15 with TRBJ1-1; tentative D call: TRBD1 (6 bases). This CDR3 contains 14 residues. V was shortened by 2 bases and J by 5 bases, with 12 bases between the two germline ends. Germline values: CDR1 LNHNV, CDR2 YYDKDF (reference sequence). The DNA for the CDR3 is TGTGCCACCAGCAGAACCAGGGGTGGGACTGAAGCTTTCTTT. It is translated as CATSRTRGGTEAFF.

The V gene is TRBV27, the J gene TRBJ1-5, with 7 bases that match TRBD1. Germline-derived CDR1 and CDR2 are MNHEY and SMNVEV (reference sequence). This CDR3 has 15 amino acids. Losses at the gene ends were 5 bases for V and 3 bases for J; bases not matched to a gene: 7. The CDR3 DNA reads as TGTGCCAGCAGTCCCCTCGGACAGGACAATCAGCCCCAGCATTTT. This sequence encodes CASSPLGQDNQPQHF.

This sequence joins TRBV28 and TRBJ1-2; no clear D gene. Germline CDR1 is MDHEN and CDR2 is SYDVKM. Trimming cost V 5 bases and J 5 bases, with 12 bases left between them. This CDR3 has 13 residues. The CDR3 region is CASSESGGYGYTF. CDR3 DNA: TGTGCCAGCAGTGAGTCAGGAGGATATGGCTACACCTTC.

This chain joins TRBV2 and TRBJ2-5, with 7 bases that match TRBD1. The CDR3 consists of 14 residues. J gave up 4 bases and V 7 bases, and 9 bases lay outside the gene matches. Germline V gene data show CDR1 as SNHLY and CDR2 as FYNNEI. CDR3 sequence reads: CASTRQGLGETQYF. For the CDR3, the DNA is TGTGCCAGCACTCGACAGGGTCTGGGAGAGACCCAGTACTTC.

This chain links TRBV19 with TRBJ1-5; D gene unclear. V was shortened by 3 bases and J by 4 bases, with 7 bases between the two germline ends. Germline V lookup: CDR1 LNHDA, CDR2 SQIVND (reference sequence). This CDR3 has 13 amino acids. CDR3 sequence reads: CASSISENQPQHF. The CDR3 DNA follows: TGTGCCAGTAGTATTTCAGAAAATCAGCCCCAGCATTTT.

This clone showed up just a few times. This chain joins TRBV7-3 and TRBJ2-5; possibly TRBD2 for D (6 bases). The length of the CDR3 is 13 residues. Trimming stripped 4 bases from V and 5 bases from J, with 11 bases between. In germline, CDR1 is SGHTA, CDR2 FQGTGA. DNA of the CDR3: TGTGCCAGCAGCTCCGGGGGTGTTGAGACCCAGTACTTC. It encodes CASSSGGVETQYF.

CDR3 in DNA: TGTGCCAGCAGCTTGAACGGGGGGCAGGAGACCCAGTACTTC. Its protein product is CASSLNGGQETQYF. The rearrangement joins TRBV5-6 to TRBJ2-5; D possibly corresponds to TRBD2 (7 bases). CDR3 size: 14 residues. Trimming took off 1 base at V and 5 bases at J, with 12 bases between the two ends. CDR1 SGHDT and CDR2 YYEEEE come from the germline V gene.

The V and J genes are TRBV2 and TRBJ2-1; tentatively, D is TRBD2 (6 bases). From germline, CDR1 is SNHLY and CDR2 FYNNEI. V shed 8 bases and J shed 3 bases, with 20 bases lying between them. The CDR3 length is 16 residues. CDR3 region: CASSSLYGGDYNEQFF. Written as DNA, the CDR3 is TGTGCCAGCTCTTCGTTGTACGGGGGTGACTACAATGAGCAGTTCTTC.

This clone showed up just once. The CDR3 is CASSLDRQGTEAFF. The DNA of the CDR3 is TGTGCCAGCAGCTTAGACCGACAGGGAACTGAAGCTTTCTTT. The chain joins TRBV7-6 to TRBJ1-1; 7 bases map to TRBD1. The CDR3 has 14 amino acids. J was trimmed by 5 bases and V by 1 base; bases with no gene match: 4. Germline lookup yields CDR1 SGHVS and CDR2 FNYEAQ.

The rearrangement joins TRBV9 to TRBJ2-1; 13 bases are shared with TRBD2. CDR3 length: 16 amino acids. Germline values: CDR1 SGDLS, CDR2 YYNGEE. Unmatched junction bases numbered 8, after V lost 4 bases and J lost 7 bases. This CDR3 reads CASSPRTSGSRNEQFF. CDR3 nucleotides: TGTGCCAGCAGCCCGCGGACTAGCGGGAGTAGGAATGAGCAGTTCTTC. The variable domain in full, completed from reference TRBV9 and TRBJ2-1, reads DSGVTQTPKHLITATGQRVTLRCSPRSGDLSVYWYQQSLDQGLQFLIQYYNGEERAKGNILERFSAQQFPDLHSELNLSSLELGDSALYFCASSPRTSGSRNEQFFGPGTRLTVL.

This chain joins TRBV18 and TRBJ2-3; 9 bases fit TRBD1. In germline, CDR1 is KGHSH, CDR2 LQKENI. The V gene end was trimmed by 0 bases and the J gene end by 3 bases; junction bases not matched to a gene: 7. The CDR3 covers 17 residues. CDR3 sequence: CASSPPGQGSRTDTQYF. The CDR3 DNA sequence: TGTGCCAGCTCACCACCGGGACAGGGTTCTCGGACAGATACGCAGTATTTT.

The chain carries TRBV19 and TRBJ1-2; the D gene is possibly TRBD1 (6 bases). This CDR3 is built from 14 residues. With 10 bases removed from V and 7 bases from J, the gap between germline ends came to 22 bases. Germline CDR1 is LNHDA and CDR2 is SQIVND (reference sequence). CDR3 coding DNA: TGTGCCATCCACAACAGGGAAAGCACTCGTGGCTACACCTTC. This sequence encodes CAIHNRESTRGYTF. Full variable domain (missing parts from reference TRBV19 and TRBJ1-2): DGGITQSPKYLFRKEGQNVTLSCEQNLNHDAMYWYRQDPGQGLRLIYYSQIVNDFQKGDIAEGYSVSREKKESFPLTVTSAQKNPTAFYLCAIHNRESTRGYTFGSGTRLTVV.

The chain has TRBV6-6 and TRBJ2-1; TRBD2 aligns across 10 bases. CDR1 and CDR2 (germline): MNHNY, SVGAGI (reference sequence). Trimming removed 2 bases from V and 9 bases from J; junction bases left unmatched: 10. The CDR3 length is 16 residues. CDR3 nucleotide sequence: TGTGCCAGCAGTTACCCGGGTGTGACTAGCGGGTTTGAGCAGTTCTTC. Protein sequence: CASSYPGVTSGFEQFF.